These 15 T cell receptor beta chains were sequenced from one sample in a study of T-cell reconstitution after alpha-beta-depleted transplantation in children. Researchers prepared the TCRbeta library using unique molecular identifiers, the study reports. TCRdb redid the calling of the PCR reads with MiXCR, one entry per CDR3 protein. Among about 580,000 distinct CDR3 sequences listed, roughly 24% were seen once. Sequencing used PBMCs, mostly from graft donor cells, obtained 360 days after TCRalphabeta/CD19-depleted stem cell transplant. These receptors all stem from a boy younger than two who had a stem cell transplant for acute myeloid leukemia, so the T cells may come from the graft donor.

This clonotype showed up many times. The chain uses TRBV28 and TRBJ1-2, with D uncertain. Looked up from germline, CDR1 is MDHEN and CDR2 is SYDVKM. V was cut by 7 bases and J by 5 bases, with 17 bases left in between. The CDR3 has 14 residues. The CDR3 DNA reads as TGTGCCAGCATACCCTTACGACGGATTTATGGCTACACCTTC. It yields the protein CASIPLRRIYGYTF.

The chain employs TRBV9 and TRBJ2-3; 9 bases fit TRBD2. From germline, CDR1 is SGDLS and CDR2 YYNGEE. CDR3 length: 16 amino acids. After removal of 0 bases from V and 6 bases from J, the junction contained 8 bases not matched to a gene. The CDR3 reads CASSVVVSGGMDTQYF. The CDR3 DNA reads TGTGCCAGCAGCGTAGTTGTTAGCGGGGGAATGGATACGCAGTATTTT. The variable domain in full, with the rest retrieved from reference TRBV9 and TRBJ2-3, is DSGVTQTPKHLITATGQRVTLRCSPRSGDLSVYWYQQSLDQGLQFLIQYYNGEERAKGNILERFSAQQFPDLHSELNLSSLELGDSALYFCASSVVVSGGMDTQYFGPGTRLTVL.

This clonotype was picked up a small number of times. This sequence joins TRBV7-6 and TRBJ2-3; D gene unclear. CDR3 length: 16 residues. CDR1 is SGHVS, CDR2 FNYEAQ, per germline. The V gene lost 1 base and the J gene lost 3 bases, with 14 bases spanning the gap. CDR3 bases: TGTGCCAGCAGCTTAGTTGTGTCGGGCGGTACAGATACGCAGTATTTT. Translation gives CASSLVVSGGTDTQYF.

There are many counts of this clonotype. The genes are TRBV4-3 and TRBJ2-2; 9 bases match TRBD1. J gave up 1 base and V 4 bases, and 4 bases lay outside the gene matches. There are 16 residues in the CDR3. Germline V CDR1 and CDR2: LGHNA, YSLEER. This CDR3 reads CASSPGTGRNTGELFF. CDR3 nucleotide sequence: TGCGCCAGCAGCCCAGGGACAGGGAGGAACACCGGGGAGCTGTTTTTT.

This clonotype was picked up many times. The gene calls are TRBV20-1 and TRBJ2-1; tentative D call: TRBD1 (6 bases). This CDR3 has 13 residues. V lost 4 bases and J 5 bases, leaving 12 bases between the germline ends. Germline loops: CDR1 DFQATT, CDR2 SNEGSKA (reference sequence). CDR3: CSAKGVLNNEQFF. CDR3 nucleotides: TGCAGTGCTAAGGGGGTCCTAAACAATGAGCAGTTCTTC.

At least ten counts were recorded for this clonotype. V is TRBV12-3 or TRBV12-4 and J is TRBJ1-1; D might be TRBD1 (6 bases). This CDR3 is 14 amino acids long. V lost 6 bases, J lost 3 bases, and 14 bases lay in between. The CDR3, as DNA: TGTGCCAGCAGCCTGGGAGGGGGACACACTGAAGCTTTCTTT. Translation gives CASSLGGGHTEAFF.

This clonotype came up a few times. The V gene is TRBV20-1, the J gene TRBJ2-3; D may be TRBD2 (5 bases). V was cut by 0 bases and J by 0 bases, with 13 bases left in between. From germline, CDR1 is DFQATT and CDR2 SNEGSKA (reference sequence). This CDR3 comprises 16 residues. As DNA, the CDR3 is TGCAGTGCTAGAGATATGGAGGAGGCTAGCACAGATACGCAGTATTTT. It specifies CSARDMEEASTDTQYF.

At least ten counts were recorded for this clonotype. The rearrangement links TRBV29-1 to TRBJ2-1, with TRBD2 matching over 9 bases. This CDR3 is 15 amino acids long. Germline lookup yields CDR1 SQVTM and CDR2 ANQGSEA. The CDR3: CVIAGGPRPYNEQFF. CDR3 sequence (DNA): TGCGTCATCGCGGGGGGGCCCCGGCCTTACAATGAGCAGTTCTTC.

In this sample, this clonotype turned up a few times. The gene calls are TRBV5-5 and TRBJ1-5; D remains ambiguous. Germline values: CDR1 SGHKS, CDR2 YYEKEE (reference sequence). This CDR3 contains 13 residues. Trimming took 4 bases from V and 0 from J, leaving 5 bases between them. CDR3 region: CASSPHSNQPQHF. DNA of the CDR3: TGTGCCAGCAGCCCCCATAGCAATCAGCCCCAGCATTTT. Based on the CDR3 plus reference TRBV5-5 and TRBJ1-5, the full variable domain is DAGVTQSPTHLIKTRGQQVTLRCSPISGHKSVSWYQQVLGQGPQFIFQYYEKEERGRGNFPDRFSARQFPNYSSELNVNALLLGDSALYLCASSPHSNQPQHFGDGTRLSIL.

This chain links TRBV7-2 with TRBJ2-1, with D perhaps TRBD1 (6 bases). The CDR3 consists of 15 residues. CDR1 and CDR2 (germline): SGHTA, FQGNSA. V shed 6 bases and J shed 1 base, with 13 bases lying between them. CDR3 loop: CASRQAGTSYNEQFF. The CDR3 nucleotides read TGTGCCAGCAGACAAGCCGGGACATCCTACAATGAGCAGTTCTTC. The full variable domain, its missing parts supplied by reference TRBV7-2 and TRBJ2-1, is GAGVSQSPSNKVTEKGKDVELRCDPISGHTALYWYRQSLGQGLEFLIYFQGNSAPDKSGLPSDRFSAERTGGSVSTLTIQRTQQEDSAVYLCASRQAGTSYNEQFFGPGTRLTVL.

This clonotype was observed at least ten times. This chain links TRBV5-1 with TRBJ1-4, with unresolved D. The CDR3 has 18 amino acids. Germline V CDR1 and CDR2: SGHRS, YFSETQ. Trimming removed 1 base from V and 1 base from J, with 17 bases in between. The DNA for the CDR3 is TGCGCCAGCAGCTTGTACCCGTTTTTCGAAGGAACTAATGAAAAACTGTTTTTT. It codes for CASSLYPFFEGTNEKLFF.

This clonotype was seen at least ten times. The chain combines TRBV5-5 with TRBJ2-7; D remains ambiguous. With 1 base removed from V and 4 bases from J, the gap between germline ends came to 9 bases. Per the germline V gene, CDR1 is SGHKS and CDR2 is YYEKEE (reference sequence). The CDR3 covers 13 residues. The CDR3: CASSLTATYEQYF. In DNA form, the CDR3 reads TGTGCCAGCAGCTTGACGGCTACGTACGAGCAGTACTTC.

This clonotype has more than one count but fewer than ten. J is TRBJ1-6 and V is TRBV7-9, with TRBD1 matching over 9 bases. V lost 5 bases to trimming and J lost 16 bases; unmatched junction nucleotides: 6. The CDR3 sequence is 12 residues long. Germline V lookup: CDR1 SEHNR, CDR2 FQNEAQ (reference sequence). For the CDR3, the DNA is TGTGCCAGCAGCGTCGGGACAGGGTCTCTCCACTTT. This translates into CASSVGTGSLHF.

The chain carries TRBV3-1 and TRBJ2-5; TRBD1 agrees at 7 bases. With 10 bases clipped from V and 7 bases from J, the junction kept 27 bases outside the gene matches. There are 18 residues in the CDR3. In germline, CDR1 is LGHDT, CDR2 YNNKEL (reference sequence). DNA of the CDR3: TGTGCCACCACCAAAGATGCCCGGGACAGAACCAAAGGGGGGACCCAGTACTTC. It yields the protein CATTKDARDRTKGGTQYF.

This clonotype has a count of ten or more. The chain recombines TRBV7-9 with TRBJ1-1; D is possibly TRBD1 (5 bases). V shed 1 base and J shed 3 bases, with 6 bases lying between them. The CDR3 is 13 amino acids. CDR1 is SEHNR and CDR2 is FQNEAQ in the germline V gene (reference sequence). CDR3 nucleotide sequence: TGTGCCAGCAGCTTAGAGACAGACACTGAAGCTTTCTTT. The encoded protein is CASSLETDTEAFF.